Described below is a single TCR beta chain sequence and its context. These data belong to a study of blood T cell repertoires in COVID-19. Across the whole study: COVID-19 samples collected from the United States, Italy and Spain covered acute and convalescent phases. In each case, the material was cDNA or gDNA derived from T cells, B-cell-depleted T cells, or PBMCs.

The germline V and J ends were trimmed by 2 bases and 3 bases, with 14 bases remaining between them. Germline CDR1 is MNHEY and CDR2 is SMNVEV (reference sequence). The CDR3 runs to 15 residues. As originally analysed: How many nucleated cells were present was estimated from reference gene primer amplification. Measured with immunoSEQ multiplex PCR; TCRdb has only the in-frame clones, and not every one. The V and J calls and the clone size are those of that table, but D and trimming were determined from the DNA. The table includes 250,000 or so clones, 83% detected once. This sequence joins TRBV27 and TRBJ2-7; tentative D call: TRBD2 (6 bases). The receptor was derived from a human donor in a cohort sampled during active COVID-19. Sequenced: peripheral blood. The CDR3 bases are TGTGCCAGCAGTTTAGGCGGGGAAGCAAACTACGAGCAGTACTTC. Protein: CASSLGGEANYEQYF.